These 9 T cell receptor beta chains were all obtained from the same sample, sequenced in a study of cytomegalovirus exposure and HLA in healthy donors (dated by TCRdb to about 2017). The method was the immunoSEQ multiplex PCR assay. TCRdb limited this immuneACCESS table to in-frame rearrangements with V and J called. A share of clones is missing; checked studies link under half to unresolved V genes, and the rest is unexplained. Across this sample there are 250,000 to 350,000 clones, with about 85% seen only once. The ten most abundant clones make up approximately 1.1% of the sample. The sample comprised PBMCs. The receptors come from a woman aged 30 to 39 in good health and CMV-seropositive.

The chain employs TRBV10-3 and TRBJ1-4; a possible D gene is TRBD1 (5 bases). V lost 4 bases and J 4 bases, leaving 7 bases between the germline ends. This CDR3 region has 13 residues. The germline CDR1 and CDR2 sequences are ENHRY and SYGVKD. CDR3 protein: CAISVRDNEKLFF. The CDR3 DNA reads TGTGCCATCAGTGTCAGGGATAATGAAAAACTGTTTTTT.

This clone showed up just once. The chain combines TRBV10-3 with TRBJ1-1, with D possibly TRBD1 on 6 matching bases. Germline V gene lookup returns CDR1 ENHRY and CDR2 SYGVKD. The CDR3 consists of 11 residues. Trimming left V 6 bases short and J 8 bases short, with 10 bases between. CDR3 nucleotides: TGTGCCATCAGGGGCCAGGGGGAAGCTTTCTTT. It translates to CAIRGQGEAFF.

The rearrangement uses TRBV19 and TRBJ1-1; 7 bases are shared with TRBD1. After removal of 8 bases from V and 5 bases from J, the junction contained 8 bases not matched to a gene. The CDR3 sequence is 13 residues long. The germline CDR1 and CDR2 sequences are LNHDA and SQIVND (reference sequence). DNA of the CDR3: TGTGCCAGTGATACAGGGGTGGGTACTGAAGCTTTCTTT. This gives the protein CASDTGVGTEAFF.

The chain joins TRBV14 to TRBJ2-3, with D tentatively TRBD1 (5 bases). CDR3 length equals 15 residues. Germline CDR1 and CDR2: SGHDN and FVKESK. Trimming pared 0 bases from V and 4 bases from J, leaving 11 bases between. In nucleotides, the CDR3 is TGTGCCAGCAGCCAAGATTCCAGGGTAGCAGATACGCAGTATTTT. Translation gives CASSQDSRVADTQYF.

This chain joins TRBV30 and TRBJ1-1; D might be TRBD1 (5 bases). V lost 5 bases, J lost 0 bases, and 16 bases lay in between. The germline CDR1 and CDR2 sequences are GTSNPN and SVGIG (reference sequence). The CDR3 covers 15 residues. CDR3: CAWGGKGRMNTEAFF. The DNA of the CDR3 is TGTGCCTGGGGGGGGAAGGGTAGGATGAACACTGAAGCTTTCTTT. The full variable domain, in which reference TRBV30 and TRBJ1-1 provide the parts outside the CDR3, is SQTIHQWPATLVQPVGSPLSLECTVEGTSNPNLYWYRQAAGRGLQLLFYSVGIGQISSEVPQNLSASRPQDRQFILSSKKLLLSDSGFYLCAWGGKGRMNTEAFFGQGTRLTVV.

The rearrangement links TRBV28 to TRBJ1-2; 8 bases fit TRBD1. The germline CDR1 and CDR2 sequences are MDHEN and SYDVKM. CDR3 length: 16 amino acids. The ends lost 6 bases at V and 2 bases at J; junction bases unmatched: 11. CDR3 DNA sequence: TGTGCCAGCAGGCACCCCCGGGACAGGCGAAACTATGGCTACACCTTC. The encoded protein is CASRHPRDRRNYGYTF.

This clone was detected only once. The genes are TRBV6-7 and TRBJ2-7, with 8 positions matching TRBD2. TRBV6-7 is an ORF, with its function uncertain. After removal of 0 bases from V and 3 bases from J, the junction contained 7 bases not matched to a gene. CDR3 size: 16 residues. The CDR3 DNA reads as TGTGCCAGCAGTTACTCTGATCGGGGGGGCGACTACGAGCAGTACTTC. Protein sequence: CASSYSDRGGDYEQYF.

The rearrangement links TRBV30 to TRBJ1-5; no clear D gene. Germline lookup yields CDR1 GTSNPN and CDR2 SVGIG (reference sequence). Trimming took 1 base from V and 5 from J, leaving 9 bases between them. The CDR3 loop spans 13 amino acids. CDR3: CAWSGSQHQPQHF. The CDR3 bases are TGTGCCTGGAGTGGGAGCCAGCATCAGCCCCAGCATTTT.

The chain recombines TRBV7-9 with TRBJ1-6; D may be TRBD1 (6 bases). The V gene lost 8 bases and the J gene lost 10 bases, with 12 bases spanning the gap. Looked up from germline, CDR1 is SEHNR and CDR2 is FQNEAQ (reference sequence). This CDR3 has 12 residues. This chain's CDR3 is CASGRGGSPLHF. The CDR3 DNA is TGTGCCAGCGGCAGGGGAGGATCACCCCTCCACTTT. Using reference TRBV7-9 and TRBJ1-6 for the parts outside the CDR3, the full variable domain is DTGVSQNPRHKITKRGQNVTFRCDPISEHNRLYWYRQTLGQGPEFLTYFQNEAQLEKSRLLSDRFSAERPKGSFSTLEIQRTEQGDSAMYLCASGRGGSPLHFGNGTRLTVT.